This TCR beta chain was profiled in a study of memory CD4+ T cells and cytomegalovirus serostatus (dated by TCRdb to between 2018 and 2020). In the study overall: A total of some 33 healthy Belgian adults, of whom 9 were CMV seropositive and roughly 24 were CMV seronegative, were included in the cohort. To replicate a published TCR-based CMV serostatus classifier, the researchers sequenced the CD4+ memory TCRbeta repertoires of a Belgian cohort whose cytomegalovirus serostatus was known.

A FACSAria II was used to sort memory CD4+ T cells, defined as single viable CD3+CD4+CD8-CD45RO+ cells. To determine CMV serostatus, a Roche Elecsys assay was used that detects serum IgG against CMV pp150, pp28, p38 and p52. After the samples were thawed, total CD4+ T cells were enriched through positive selection using CD4 magnetic microbeads. The samples came from a separate study whose specific focus was interrogating the CD4+ T cell memory repertoire. Peripheral blood mononuclear cells were isolated and cryopreserved according to standard operating procedures, and serum was kept at -80 degrees C. Staining used CD3-PerCP (BW264/56), CD4-APC (RPA-T4), CD45RO-PE (UCHT1) and CD8-Pacific Orange (3B5) antibodies, with Sytox blue excluding non-viable cells. The study at large found these results: Of around 160 previously reported CMV-associated TCRbeta sequences, some 67 appeared in the CD4+ memory repertoires, each in one to five individuals. The results were read as suggesting that the CMV-associated TCR signature is, for the most part, present in the CD4+ memory repertoire. Only CD4+CD45RO+ memory cells were sequenced, in contrast to the original study, in which naive and memory CD4+ and CD8+ populations were covered. On the Belgian cohort, the classifier built on the original framework reached a median bootstrapped AUC of approximately 0.95, with a 95% CI of 0.76-1.00. For predicting CMV serostatus, the median bootstrapped AUC was roughly 0.95 using the original framework and almost 0.93 using a US-trained random forest.

Genomic DNA was extracted from sorted cells with the Quick-DNA Microprep Kit. TCRbeta DNA was amplified with the immunoSEQ hsTCRbeta kit following the manufacturer's protocol. TCRbeta libraries were sequenced on an Illumina MiSeq instrument. Per the original workflow: Following removal of out-of-frame sequences, 2.3 million or so distinct TCRbeta sequences were retained, with an average of roughly 62,000 per individual. Each individual was scored by the count of roughly 160 previously reported CMV-associated TCRbeta sequences and the total productive distinct TCRbeta count. A beta-binomial model was reimplemented in Python, and random forests from scikit-learn, run with default parameters, were trained on data from the US cohort. On the Belgian cohort, classifier performance was reported as the median AUC, along with percentile confidence intervals, across 10,000 bootstrap iterations. Drawn from immuneACCESS, this table holds only the in-frame rearrangements with V and J called that TCRdb kept. Clones are partly lost; checked studies trace under half to an unresolved V gene and leave the rest unexplained. The DNA gave D and trimming, while V, J and clone size come from that table. This sample is represented by roughly 45,000 clones; just under 80% of them were singletons. The ten top clones hold approximately 0.85% of the sample.

Notes on this clone: The antigen this receptor binds is unknown. No per-base quality is available; no much larger clone lies one base away.

Sequencing was performed on memory CD4+ T cells from blood. The source of this sequence is an adult in good health and CMV-seronegative.

CDR3 reads: CASSAAQGATNEKLFF. The DNA reads TGTGCCAGCAGCGCGGCCCAGGGGGCCACTAATGAAAAACTGTTTTTT. The sequence joins TRBV9 to TRBJ1-4, with 8 junctional bases fitting TRBD1. From the germline V gene, CDR1 is SGDLS and CDR2 is YYNGEE. The CDR3 runs 16 amino acids, cysteine and phenylalanine included. Only the CDR3 part of the read is kept: 48 bases, read in frame from the first base. The V end gives up 3 bases and the J end 2 bases, leaving 6 bases in the junction not matched to a gene.